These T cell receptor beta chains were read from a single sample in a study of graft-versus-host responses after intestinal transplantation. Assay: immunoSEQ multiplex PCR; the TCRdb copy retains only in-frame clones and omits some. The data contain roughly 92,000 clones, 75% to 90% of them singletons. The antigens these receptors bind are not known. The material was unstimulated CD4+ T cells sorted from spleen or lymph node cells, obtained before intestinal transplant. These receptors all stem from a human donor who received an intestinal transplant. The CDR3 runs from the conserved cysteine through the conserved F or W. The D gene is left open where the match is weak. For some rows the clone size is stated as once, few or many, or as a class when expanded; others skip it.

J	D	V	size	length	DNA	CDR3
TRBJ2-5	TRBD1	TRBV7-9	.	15	TGTGCCAGCAGCCGTCTACAGGGGGCCCAGGAGACCCAGTACTTC	CASSRLQGAQETQYF
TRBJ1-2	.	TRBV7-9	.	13	TGTGCCAGCAGCTTAGAAGGGGTGGATGGCTACACCTTC	CASSLEGVDGYTF
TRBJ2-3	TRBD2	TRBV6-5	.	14	TGTGCCAGCACCCCGGGGGGGGCCCCAGATACGCAGTATTTT	CASTPGGAPDTQYF
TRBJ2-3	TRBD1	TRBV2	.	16	TGTGCCAGCAGGGGACCGGGACAGAGAAAAACCGATACGCAGTATTTT	CASRGPGQRKTDTQYF
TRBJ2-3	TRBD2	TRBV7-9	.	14	TGTGCCAGCAGCCTGCGGGGGGGCACAGATACGCAGTATTTT	CASSLRGGTDTQYF
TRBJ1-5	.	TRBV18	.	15	TGTGCCAGCTCACCACGGGACACCCGGGATCAGCCCCAGCATTTT	CASSPRDTRDQPQHF
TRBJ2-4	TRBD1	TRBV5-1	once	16	TGCGCCAGCAGCGGCCAGGGACAGCTAGCCAAAAACATTCAGTACTTC	CASSGQGQLAKNIQYF
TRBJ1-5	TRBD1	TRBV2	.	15	TGTGCCAGCAGTGAATGGGGGACAGACAATCAGCCCCAGCATTTT	CASSEWGTDNQPQHF
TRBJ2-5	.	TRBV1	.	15	TGCACCAGCAGCCAAGGTGAACTCCCGGGGGAGACCCAGTACTTC	CTSSQGELPGETQYF
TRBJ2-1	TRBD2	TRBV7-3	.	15	TGTGCCAGCAGCTTATCTCGGGGGGGCTACAATGAGCAGTTCTTC	CASSLSRGGYNEQFF
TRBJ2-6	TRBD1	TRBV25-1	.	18	TGTGCCAGCAGTGGCGGACAGGGGTCCTTCTCTGGGGCCAACGTCCTGACTTTC	CASSGGQGSFSGANVLTF
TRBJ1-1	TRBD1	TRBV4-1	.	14	TGCGCCAGCAGCCAAGGGGGACAGGGGGATTTGACTTTCTTT	CASSQGGQGDLTFF
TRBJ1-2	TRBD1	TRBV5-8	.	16	TGTGCCAGCAGCTTGGGTCCCCCGACAGGGGTACATGGCTACACCTTC	CASSLGPPTGVHGYTF
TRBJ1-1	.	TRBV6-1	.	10	TGTGCCAGCGGGGGCCGTGAAGCTTTCTTT	CASGGREAFF
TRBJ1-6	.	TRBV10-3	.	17	TGTGCCATCAGTGAGTCAAGGGGTCGCTCCTATAATTCACCCCTCCATTTT	CAISESRGRSYNSPLHF
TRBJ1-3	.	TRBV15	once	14	TGTGCCAGCAGGGCTACAGGTTCTGGAAACACCATATATTTT	CASRATGSGNTIYF
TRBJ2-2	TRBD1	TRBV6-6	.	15	TGTGCCAGCAGTTACCGAGACAGGGAAGCCGGGGAGCTGTTTTTT	CASSYRDREAGELFF
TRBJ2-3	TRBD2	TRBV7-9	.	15	TGTGCCAGCAGCCCGCGGACTAGCCCCCCAGATACGCAGTATTTT	CASSPRTSPPDTQYF
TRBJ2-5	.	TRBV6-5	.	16	TGTGCCAGCAGTTCTTGGAGCTCGGGGGACGGAGAGACCCAGTACTTC	CASSSWSSGDGETQYF
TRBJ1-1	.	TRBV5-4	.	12	TGTGCCAGCAGCTTGGATGTCGGGGAAGCTTTCTTT	CASSLDVGEAFF
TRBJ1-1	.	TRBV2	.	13	TGTGCCAGCAGGGGCTCCAGGGTCGCTGAAGCTTTCTTT	CASRGSRVAEAFF
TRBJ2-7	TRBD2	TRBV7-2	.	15	TGTGCCAGCAGCTTAACGGGACTAGCGGACTACGAGCAGTACTTC	CASSLTGLADYEQYF
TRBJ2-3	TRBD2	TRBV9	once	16	TGTGCCAGCAGCGCCCTACTGGGACTAGTAACAGATACGCAGTATTTT	CASSALLGLVTDTQYF
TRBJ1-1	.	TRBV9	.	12	TGTGCCAGCCGACATCCGAACACTGAAGCTTTCTTT	CASRHPNTEAFF
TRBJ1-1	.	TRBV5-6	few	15	TGTGCCAGCAGCTTGCCACAGGTACTGAACACTGAAGCTTTCTTT	CASSLPQVLNTEAFF
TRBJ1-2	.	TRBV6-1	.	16	TGTGCCAGCAGTGAAGCGGGGCACAAACCCAGCCGGGGCTACACCTTC	CASSEAGHKPSRGYTF
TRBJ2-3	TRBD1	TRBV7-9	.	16	TGTGCCAGCAGTCCTATTCGGGACAGGCCCACAGATACGCAGTATTTT	CASSPIRDRPTDTQYF
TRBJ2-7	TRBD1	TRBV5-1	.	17	TGCGCCAGCAGCCCCGAATTGGTCGGGACAGGGGGCGACGAGCAGTACTTC	CASSPELVGTGGDEQYF
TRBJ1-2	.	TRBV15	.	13	TGTGCCACCAGCAGAGAGCGGGAATATGGCTACACCTTC	CATSREREYGYTF
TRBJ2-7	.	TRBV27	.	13	TGTGCCAGCAGTTTATGGCAAGGGGGCGAGCAGTACTTC	CASSLWQGGEQYF
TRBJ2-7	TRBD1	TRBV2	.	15	TGTGCCAGCAGTGCCCTGGGACAGGGGTTGTACGAGCAGTACTTC	CASSALGQGLYEQYF
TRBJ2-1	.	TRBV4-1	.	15	TGCGCCAGCAGCCAAGATTGGCAGGGTGGTTTGGTGCAGTTCTTC	CASSQDWQGGLVQFF
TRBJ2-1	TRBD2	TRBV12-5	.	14	TGTGCTAGTGGGGGGCGGGGGTCCTACAATGAGCAGTTCTTC	CASGGRGSYNEQFF
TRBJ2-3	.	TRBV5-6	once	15	TGTGCCAGCAGCTTGGCAGGGGGGCCGGGAGATACGCAGTATTTT	CASSLAGGPGDTQYF
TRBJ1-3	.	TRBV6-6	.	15	TGTGCCAGCAGAACCCCCGGGACTGCTGGAAACACCATATATTTT	CASRTPGTAGNTIYF
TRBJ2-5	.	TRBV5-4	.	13	TGTGCCAGCAGCGGCCGGGGCCAAGAGACCCAGTACTTC	CASSGRGQETQYF
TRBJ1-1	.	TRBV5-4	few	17	TGTGCCAGCAGCTTGCTTGCAGGGGCAGGAGTGAACACTGAAGCTTTCTTT	CASSLLAGAGVNTEAFF
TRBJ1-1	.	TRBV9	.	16	TGTGCCAGCAGCGCCAGTGGGGGCGGCCTGAACACTGAAGCTTTCTTT	CASSASGGGLNTEAFF
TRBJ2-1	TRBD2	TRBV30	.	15	TGTGCCTGGAGGGAGACTAGCGGGGGGAAGAATGAGCAGTTCTTC	CAWRETSGGKNEQFF
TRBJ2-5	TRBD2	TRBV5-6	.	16	TGTGCCAGCAGTCCCCCAGTATCGGGGGGTCCCGAGACCCAGTACTTC	CASSPPVSGGPETQYF
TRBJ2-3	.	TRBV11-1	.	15	TGTGCCAGCCGGACTATCCGATCTAGCACAGATACGCAGTATTTT	CASRTIRSSTDTQYF
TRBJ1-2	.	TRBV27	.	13	TGTGCCAGCAGGGGTGGCAGGGGCAATGGCTACACCTTC	CASRGGRGNGYTF